This T cell receptor (beta chain) came from a study of cytomegalovirus exposure and HLA in healthy donors. J was trimmed by 6 bases and V by 6 bases; bases with no gene match: 13. The germline V gene encodes CDR1 WSHSY and CDR2 SAAADI. The CDR3 consists of 15 residues. The PCR used 60 Vbeta and 13 Jbeta primers. Assay used: immunoSEQ multiplex PCR; TCRdb lists only in-frame clones, some missing. The sample contains some 200,000 clones, over 70% of which appear only once. General study points: No immune exposure information besides CMV serostatus was available.

Concerning this clone itself: Antigen specificity is unknown.

The sequencing sample was made of PBMCs. This sequence joins TRBV10-2 and TRBJ2-7, with 8 bases matching TRBD1. This TCR came from a woman between 25 and 40 years old in good health and CMV-seronegative. The CDR3 is CASSDRGTLYGEQYF. The DNA for the CDR3 is TGCGCCAGCAGCGACAGGGGAACTTTGTATGGCGAGCAGTACTTC.